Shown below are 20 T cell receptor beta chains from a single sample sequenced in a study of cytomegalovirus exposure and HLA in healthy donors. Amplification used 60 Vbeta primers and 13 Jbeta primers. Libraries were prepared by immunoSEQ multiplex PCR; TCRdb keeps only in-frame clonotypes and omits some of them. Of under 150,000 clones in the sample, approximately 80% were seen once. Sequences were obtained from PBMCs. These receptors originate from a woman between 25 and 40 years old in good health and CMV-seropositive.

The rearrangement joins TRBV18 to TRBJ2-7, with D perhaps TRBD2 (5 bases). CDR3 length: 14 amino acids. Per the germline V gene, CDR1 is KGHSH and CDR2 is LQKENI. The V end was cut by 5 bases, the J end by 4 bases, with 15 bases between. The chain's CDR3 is CASSWDAGPYEQYF. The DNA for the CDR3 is TGTGCCAGCTCATGGGATGCGGGTCCGTACGAGCAGTACTTC.

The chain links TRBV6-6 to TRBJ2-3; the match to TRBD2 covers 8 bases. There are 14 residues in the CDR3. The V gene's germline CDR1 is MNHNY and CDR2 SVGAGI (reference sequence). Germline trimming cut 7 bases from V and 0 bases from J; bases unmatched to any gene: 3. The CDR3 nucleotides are TGTGCCAGCAAGCGGGAGTCTAGCACAGATACGCAGTATTTT. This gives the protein CASKRESSTDTQYF.

The CDR3: CASRPNSGSGSNEQYF. The CDR3, as DNA: TGTGCCAGCAGACCAAATAGCGGGAGCGGTTCCAACGAGCAGTACTTC. The rearrangement links TRBV28 to TRBJ2-7, with 9 bases that match TRBD2. With V trimmed by 6 bases and J by 5 bases, 14 bases remained unmatched. Germline-derived CDR1 and CDR2 are MDHEN and SYDVKM. The CDR3 extends over 16 amino acids.

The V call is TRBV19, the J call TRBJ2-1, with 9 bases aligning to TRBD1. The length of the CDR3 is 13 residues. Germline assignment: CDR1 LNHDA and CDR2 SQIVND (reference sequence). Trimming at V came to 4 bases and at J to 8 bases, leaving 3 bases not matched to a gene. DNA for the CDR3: TGTGCCAGTAGTAGCACAGGGGGCCATGAGCAGTTCTTC. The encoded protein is CASSSTGGHEQFF.

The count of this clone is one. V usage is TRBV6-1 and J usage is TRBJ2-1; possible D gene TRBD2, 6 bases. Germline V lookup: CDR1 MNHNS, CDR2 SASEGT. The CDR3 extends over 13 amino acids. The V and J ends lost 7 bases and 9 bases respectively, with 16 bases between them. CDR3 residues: CASNPLALGEQFF. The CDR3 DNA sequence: TGTGCCAGCAATCCCCTAGCGCTAGGTGAGCAGTTCTTC.

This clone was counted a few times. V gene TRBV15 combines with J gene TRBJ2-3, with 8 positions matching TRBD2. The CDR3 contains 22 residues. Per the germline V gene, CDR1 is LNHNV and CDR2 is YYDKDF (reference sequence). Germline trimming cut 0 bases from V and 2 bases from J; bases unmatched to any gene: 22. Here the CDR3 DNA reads TGTGCCACCAGCAGAGATCCCCCAGCGAGGATGTACGGGGGGGCCGTCACAGATACGCAGTATTTT. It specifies CATSRDPPARMYGGAVTDTQYF.

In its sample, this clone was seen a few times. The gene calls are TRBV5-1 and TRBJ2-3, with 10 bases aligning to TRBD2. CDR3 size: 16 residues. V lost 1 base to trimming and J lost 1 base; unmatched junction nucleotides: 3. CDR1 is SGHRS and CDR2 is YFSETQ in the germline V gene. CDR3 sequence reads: CASSLQGTSGTDTQYF. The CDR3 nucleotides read TGCGCCAGCAGCTTGCAAGGGACTAGCGGCACAGATACGCAGTATTTT.

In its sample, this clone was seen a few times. DNA for the CDR3: TGTGCCAGCAGTGCGCCGGGACAGGGGGCATCTGAAGCTTTCTTT. Translation: CASSAPGQGASEAFF. The rearrangement uses TRBV6-5 and TRBJ1-1; TRBD1 matches 12 bases. CDR1 is MNHEY, CDR2 SVGAGI, per germline. The CDR3 sequence is 15 residues long. The junction had 7 bases not matched to a gene; V was cut back by 5 bases and J by 6 bases.

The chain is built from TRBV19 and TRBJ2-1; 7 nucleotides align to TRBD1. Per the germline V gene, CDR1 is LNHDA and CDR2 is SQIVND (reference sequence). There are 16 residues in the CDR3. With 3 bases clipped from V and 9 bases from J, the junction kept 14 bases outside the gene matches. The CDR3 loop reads CASSILRTGRVGEQFF. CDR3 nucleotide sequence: TGTGCCAGTAGTATTCTAAGGACAGGACGTGTGGGTGAGCAGTTCTTC.

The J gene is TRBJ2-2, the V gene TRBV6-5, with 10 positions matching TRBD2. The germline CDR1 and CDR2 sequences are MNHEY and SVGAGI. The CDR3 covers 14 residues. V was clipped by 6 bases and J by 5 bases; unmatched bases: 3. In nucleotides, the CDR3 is TGTGCCAGCAGACTAGCGGGGCTGACCGGGGAGCTGTTTTTT. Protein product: CASRLAGLTGELFF.

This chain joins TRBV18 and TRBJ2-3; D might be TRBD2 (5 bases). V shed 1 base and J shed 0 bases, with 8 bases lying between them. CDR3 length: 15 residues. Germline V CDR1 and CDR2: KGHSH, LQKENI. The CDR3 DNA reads TGTGCCAGCTCACCACTAAGCGGAAGCACAGATACGCAGTATTTT. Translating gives CASSPLSGSTDTQYF.

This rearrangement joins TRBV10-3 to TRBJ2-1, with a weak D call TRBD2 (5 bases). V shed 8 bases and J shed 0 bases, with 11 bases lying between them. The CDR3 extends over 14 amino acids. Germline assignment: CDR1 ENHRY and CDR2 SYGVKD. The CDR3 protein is CAIWTGNSYNEQFF. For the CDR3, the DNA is TGTGCCATCTGGACTGGAAACTCCTACAATGAGCAGTTCTTC.

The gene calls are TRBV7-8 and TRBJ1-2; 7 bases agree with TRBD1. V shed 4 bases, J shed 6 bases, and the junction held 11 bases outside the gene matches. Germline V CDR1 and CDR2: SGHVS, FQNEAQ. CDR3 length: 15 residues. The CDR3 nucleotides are TGTGCCAGCAGCTCCTCCCTTGACAGGGTGGATGGCTACACCTTC. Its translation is CASSSSLDRVDGYTF.

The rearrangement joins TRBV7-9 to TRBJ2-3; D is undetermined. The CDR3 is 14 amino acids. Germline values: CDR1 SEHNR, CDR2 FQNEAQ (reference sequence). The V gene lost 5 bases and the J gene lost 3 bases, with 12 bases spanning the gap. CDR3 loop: CASSPPRVTDTQYF. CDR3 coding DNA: TGTGCCAGCAGCCCCCCCCGGGTTACAGATACGCAGTATTTT.

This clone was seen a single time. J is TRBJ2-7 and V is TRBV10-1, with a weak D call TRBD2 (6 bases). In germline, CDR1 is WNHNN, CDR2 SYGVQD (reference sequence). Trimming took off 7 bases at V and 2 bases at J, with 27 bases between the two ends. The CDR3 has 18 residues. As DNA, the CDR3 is TGCGCCAGCACCCAACCCAAGGGGCGGGAAGCCCAGCCCTACGAGCAGTACTTC. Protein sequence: CASTQPKGREAQPYEQYF.

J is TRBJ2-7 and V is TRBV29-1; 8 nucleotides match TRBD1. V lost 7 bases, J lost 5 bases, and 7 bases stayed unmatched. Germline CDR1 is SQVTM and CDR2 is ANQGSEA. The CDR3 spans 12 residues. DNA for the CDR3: TGCAGCGCGAGGGACAGGATCGACGAGCAGTACTTC. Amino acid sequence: CSARDRIDEQYF.

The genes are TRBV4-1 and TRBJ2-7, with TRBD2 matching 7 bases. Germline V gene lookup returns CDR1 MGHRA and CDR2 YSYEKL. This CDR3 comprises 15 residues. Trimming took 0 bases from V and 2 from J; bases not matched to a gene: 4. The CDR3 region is CASSQDKTSTYEQYF. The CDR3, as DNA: TGCGCCAGCAGCCAAGATAAGACTAGCACCTACGAGCAGTACTTC.

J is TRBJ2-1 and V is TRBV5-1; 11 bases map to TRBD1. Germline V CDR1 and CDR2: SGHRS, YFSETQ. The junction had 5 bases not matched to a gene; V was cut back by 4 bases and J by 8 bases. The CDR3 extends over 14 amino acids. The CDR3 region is CASSLLGQGDEQFF. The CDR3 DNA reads TGCGCCAGCAGCCTTCTGGGACAGGGGGATGAGCAGTTCTTC. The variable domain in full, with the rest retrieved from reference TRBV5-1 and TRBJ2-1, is KAGVTQTPRYLIKTRGQQVTLSCSPISGHRSVSWYQQTPGQGLQFLFEYFSETQRNKGNFPGRFSGRQFSNSRSEMNVSTLELGDSALYLCASSLLGQGDEQFFGPGTRLTVL.

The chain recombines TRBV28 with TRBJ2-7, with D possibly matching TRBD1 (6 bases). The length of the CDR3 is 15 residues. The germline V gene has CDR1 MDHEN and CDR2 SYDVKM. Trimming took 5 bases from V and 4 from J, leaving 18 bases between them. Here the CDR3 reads CASSAFSQGKYEQYF. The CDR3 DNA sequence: TGTGCCAGCAGTGCGTTCTCCCAGGGGAAGTACGAGCAGTACTTC.

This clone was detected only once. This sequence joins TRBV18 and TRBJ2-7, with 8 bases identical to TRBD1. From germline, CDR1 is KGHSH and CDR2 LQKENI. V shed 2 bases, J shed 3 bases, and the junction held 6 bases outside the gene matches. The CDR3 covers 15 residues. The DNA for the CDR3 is TGTGCCAGCTCACCAGGAACAGGGGGAGACTACGAGCAGTACTTC. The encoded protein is CASSPGTGGDYEQYF.